This entry concerns a single T cell receptor (beta chain). What it binds is unknown. Primers: 60 Vbeta forward and 13 Jbeta reverse. Clones were sequenced by immunoSEQ multiplex PCR, and TCRdb holds only the in-frame ones, with some missing. The sample has around 130,000 clones, approximately 81% seen once. This CDR3 is built from 14 residues. The germline V and J ends were trimmed by 2 bases and 5 bases, with 10 bases remaining between them. The V gene's germline CDR1 is ENHRY and CDR2 SYGVKD. The source of the sample is a study of cytomegalovirus exposure and HLA in healthy donors. Overall study context: Of the donors genotyped, approximately 400 in all, 75% to 90% fell in the Caucasian-associated ancestry cluster. Broader study findings: Being indistinguishable, some V segments were excluded, TRBV6-2 and TRBV6-3 among them.

The TCR was taken from a man in his late teens or twenties in good health and CMV-seronegative. The rearrangement links TRBV10-3 to TRBJ1-5; weak D call: TRBD1 (6 bases). Sequences were obtained from PBMCs. This CDR3 is CAISERGGDQPQHF. The CDR3, as DNA: TGTGCCATCAGTGAGAGAGGGGGGGATCAGCCCCAGCATTTT.